The 21 T cell receptor beta chains listed next were all sequenced from one sample in a study of control samples from healthy donors and cancer patients. The table came from immunoSEQ multiplex PCR; TCRdb's copy has only in-frame clones and leaves some out. The data show about 160,000 clones, roughly 94% seen once. What was sequenced was PBMCs. Receptor source: a man aged 60 to 69 with colorectal cancer.

The J gene is TRBJ2-7, the V gene TRBV3-1 (or the pseudogene TRBV3-2); D not certain. V was clipped by 0 bases and J by 3 bases, with 12 bases between them. Per the germline V gene, CDR1 is LGHDT and CDR2 is YNNKEL (reference sequence). This CDR3 has 15 amino acids. The CDR3 loop is CASSQDPGRFYEQYF. As DNA, the CDR3 is TGTGCCAGCAGCCAAGACCCCGGACGGTTCTACGAGCAGTACTTC.

This chain links TRBV30 with TRBJ2-7; D is uncertain. The germline V and J ends were trimmed by 4 bases and 0 bases, with 13 bases remaining between them. The length of the CDR3 is 14 residues. Germline CDR1 and CDR2: GTSNPN and SVGIG (reference sequence). The CDR3 bases are TGTGCCTGGACATACGTCGGACGCTCCTACGAGCAGTACTTC. Its translation is CAWTYVGRSYEQYF.

This chain connects TRBV27 to TRBJ2-2; D is ambiguous. The CDR3 length is 17 residues. The germline gives CDR1 MNHEY, CDR2 SMNVEV (reference sequence). Between the trimmed V and J ends, which lost 0 bases and 1 base, there was a span of 12 bases. The CDR3 loop reads CASSLSIVMMNTGELFF. In nucleotides, the CDR3 is TGTGCCAGCAGTTTATCGATAGTTATGATGAACACCGGGGAGCTGTTTTTT.

V is TRBV14 and J is TRBJ2-1; D possibly matches TRBD1 or TRBD2 (6 bases each). CDR1 is SGHDN, CDR2 FVKESK, per germline. This CDR3 has 17 amino acids. Trimming took 0 bases from V and 0 from J, leaving 12 bases between them. The CDR3: CASSQDWGASSYNEQFF. In nucleotides, the CDR3 is TGTGCCAGCAGCCAAGATTGGGGGGCGAGCTCCTACAATGAGCAGTTCTTC.

The chain recombines TRBV6-5 with TRBJ2-5, with D perhaps TRBD1 or TRBD2 (7 bases each). The CDR3 extends over 13 amino acids. The germline V gene encodes CDR1 MNHEY and CDR2 SVGAGI. The DNA for the CDR3 is TGTGCGACAGGGCTAGCGGTTCAAGAGACCCAGTACTTC. This codes for CATGLAVQETQYF.

The chain uses TRBV19 and TRBJ1-5; a possible D gene is TRBD1 (5 bases). The germline CDR1 and CDR2 sequences are LNHDA and SQIVND (reference sequence). This CDR3 contains 15 residues. V was shortened by 3 bases and J by 4 bases, with 13 bases between the two germline ends. The CDR3 region has the DNA TGTGCCAGTAGTATGGGGCGAACTGTAAATCAGCCCCAGCATTTT. Translation: CASSMGRTVNQPQHF.

The chain has TRBV3-1 (or the pseudogene TRBV3-2) and TRBJ2-2, with D perhaps given as TRBD1 or TRBD2 (5 bases each). Trimming stripped 3 bases from V and 2 bases from J, with 10 bases between. Germline values: CDR1 LGHDT, CDR2 YNNKEL (reference sequence). The length of the CDR3 is 15 residues. The CDR3 spells CASSQWDGNTGELFF. DNA of the CDR3: TGTGCCAGCAGCCAGTGGGACGGTAACACCGGGGAGCTGTTTTTT.

The chain combines TRBV30 with TRBJ1-5; no clear D gene. The germline V gene has CDR1 GTSNPN and CDR2 SVGIG (reference sequence). The CDR3 loop spans 12 amino acids. The V gene lost 0 bases and the J gene lost 6 bases, with 6 bases spanning the gap. This CDR3 reads CAWSVTGQPQHF. CDR3 nucleotide sequence: TGTGCCTGGAGTGTAACTGGTCAGCCCCAGCATTTT. The full variable domain, completed using reference TRBV30 and TRBJ1-5, is SQTIHQWPATLVQPVGSPLSLECTVEGTSNPNLYWYRQAAGRGLQLLFYSVGIGQISSEVPQNLSASRPQDRQFILSSKKLLLSDSGFYLCAWSVTGQPQHFGDGTRLSIL.

The DNA of the CDR3 is TGCGCCACGCTCGGGCCAGGGGGCACTGAAGCTTTCTTT. Its translation: CATLGPGGTEAFF. V and J are TRBV4-1 and TRBJ1-1; 7 nucleotides align to TRBD1. CDR1 and CDR2 from the germline V gene are MGHRA and YSYEKL. V gave up 10 bases and J gave up 4 bases; unmatched junction bases: 9. The CDR3 is made up of 13 amino acids.

The DNA for the CDR3 is TGTGCCAGCAGCTTAAGGGGGTGGGTCGGAAAAGAGACCCAGTACTTC. The encoded protein is CASSLRGWVGKETQYF. The J gene is TRBJ2-5, the V gene TRBV7-2, with D perhaps matching TRBD1 (6 bases). The CDR3 consists of 16 residues. Germline V gives CDR1 SGHTA, CDR2 FQGNSA. The ends were cut back, 2 bases at V and 3 bases at J, with 16 bases in the middle.

The gene calls are TRBV19 and TRBJ1-5, with TRBD1 as a possible D gene (5 bases). CDR1 is LNHDA and CDR2 is SQIVND in the germline V gene (reference sequence). The germline V and J ends were trimmed by 1 base and 0 bases, with 10 bases remaining between them. This CDR3 is 16 amino acids long. CDR3 nucleotide sequence: TGTGCCAGTAGTATAGTAGGGGCCACTAGCAATCAGCCCCAGCATTTT. This sequence encodes CASSIVGATSNQPQHF.

The V call is TRBV5-1, the J call TRBJ2-5, with D tentatively TRBD2 (5 bases). CDR1 is SGHRS and CDR2 is YFSETQ in the germline V gene. The CDR3 length is 13 residues. V was shortened by 1 base and J by 5 bases, with 9 bases between the two germline ends. This chain's CDR3 is CASSLRTGETQYF. The CDR3 DNA is TGCGCCAGCAGCTTGAGGACTGGGGAGACCCAGTACTTC.

The sample holds one count of this clone. This rearrangement joins TRBV4-3 to TRBJ2-2, with 9 bases identical to TRBD2. The CDR3 length is 17 residues. Trimming cost V 0 bases and J 5 bases; bases outside gene matches: 7. Germline CDR1 LGHNA, CDR2 YSLEER. As DNA, the CDR3 is TGCGCCAGCAGCCAAGAGTCGTTAGCGGGGGTAACCGGGGAGCTGTTTTTT. Translated, it gives CASSQESLAGVTGELFF.

CDR3 amino acids: CASSAQGNSPLHF. The CDR3 DNA sequence: TGTGCCAGTAGTGCCCAGGGGAACTCACCCCTCCACTTT. The chain employs TRBV19 and TRBJ1-6; tentatively, D is TRBD1 (6 bases). Trimming removed 5 bases at V and 10 bases at J, with 12 bases between. The germline V gene has CDR1 LNHDA and CDR2 SQIVND (reference sequence). This CDR3 has 13 amino acids.

This chain uses TRBV7-9 with TRBJ1-1; 7 bases align to TRBD1. The germline gives CDR1 SEHNR, CDR2 FQNEAQ (reference sequence). The CDR3 sequence is 13 residues long. Trimming at V came to 5 bases and at J to 5 bases, leaving 5 bases not matched to a gene. CDR3 DNA sequence: TGTGCCAGCAGCCCACAGGGGTGGACTGAAGCTTTCTTT. It is translated as CASSPQGWTEAFF.

The rearrangement joins TRBV11-2 to TRBJ1-4; no clear D gene. The CDR3 totals 14 residues. Germline V gene data show CDR1 as SGHAT and CDR2 as FQNNGV. The germline V and J ends were trimmed by 3 bases and 5 bases, with 10 bases remaining between them. The CDR3 is CASSFGSLNEKLFF. The CDR3 coding sequence is TGTGCCAGCAGCTTCGGATCGTTAAATGAAAAACTGTTTTTT.

This chain links TRBV6-2 or TRBV6-3 with TRBJ1-2; 10 nucleotides align to TRBD1. The CDR3 totals 15 residues. The V and J ends lost 6 bases and 4 bases, in that order; junction bases with no gene match: 8. Germline V gene sequence: CDR1 MNHEY, CDR2 SVGEGT. The CDR3 region has the DNA TGTGCCAGCAGCTCCGGGACAGGGGAATCCTATGGCTACACCTTC. Translating it yields CASSSGTGESYGYTF.

The J gene is TRBJ2-1, the V gene TRBV7-2; 9 positions agree with TRBD2. The CDR3 has 17 amino acids. The germline CDR1 and CDR2 sequences are SGHTA and FQGNSA. With V trimmed by 5 bases and J by 2 bases, 10 bases remained unmatched. CDR3 sequence (DNA): TGTGCCAGCAGCACGAACGCCCTAGCGGGGCCCTACAATGAGCAGTTCTTC. It is translated as CASSTNALAGPYNEQFF.

The table lists this clone with a count of one. This chain uses TRBV28 with TRBJ2-3; D is uncertain. Germline V gene lookup returns CDR1 MDHEN and CDR2 SYDVKM. The CDR3 is made up of 12 amino acids. V gave up 4 bases and J gave up 7 bases, with 9 bases separating them. For the CDR3, the DNA is TGTGCCAGCAGTTCGTATCCGTATACGCAGTATTTT. It specifies CASSSYPYTQYF.

The rearrangement links TRBV7-2 to TRBJ2-7, with D maybe TRBD1 (5 bases). CDR1 is SGHTA, CDR2 FQGNSA, per germline. The V gene lost 4 bases and the J gene lost 2 bases, with 9 bases spanning the gap. The CDR3 has 13 residues. The CDR3 nucleotides read TGTGCCAGCAGCTCACAAGGGGCCTACGAGCAGTACTTC. Translation gives CASSSQGAYEQYF.

This clone was recorded only once. The V call is TRBV5-1, the J call TRBJ1-4; 7 bases match TRBD1. V shed 2 bases and J 5 bases; nucleotides not matched to a gene: 3. CDR1 SGHRS and CDR2 YFSETQ come from the germline V gene. The CDR3 length is 14 residues. The CDR3 sequence: CASSFGQANEKLFF. CDR3 bases: TGCGCCAGCAGCTTCGGACAGGCGAATGAAAAACTGTTTTTT.